Listed below are T cell receptor beta chains from one sample, sequenced in a study of shared clonotypes between healthy human individuals. TCRdb keeps only in-frame clones here, not all; method: immunoSEQ multiplex PCR. Here the sample spans hundreds of thousands of clones, roughly 95% being singletons. Sequencing input: naive CD8+ T cells sorted from blood. The receptors stem from a woman aged 25 to 39 in good health. Both conserved end residues are part of each CDR3. A D gene is named only where the DNA matches it firmly. Some rows mark clone size as missing; the rest say once, few, many or name a class of expanded clone.

v_gene	j_gene	d_gene	abundance	CDR3aa	CDR3nt
TRBV19	TRBJ2-1	-	-	CASSASGTPYNEQFF	TGTGCCAGTAGTGCTTCCGGGACACCCTACAATGAGCAGTTCTTC
TRBV9	TRBJ2-3	TRBD2	-	CASTLGGGTDTQYF	TGTGCCAGCACGCTCGGGGGGGGCACAGATACGCAGTATTTT
TRBV5-1	TRBJ2-1	-	-	CASSLQWGRYNEQFF	TGCGCCAGCAGCCTACAGTGGGGACGCTACAATGAGCAGTTCTTC
TRBV28	TRBJ1-1	TRBD1	-	CASSPGQTNTEAFF	TGTGCCAGCAGTCCGGGACAGACGAACACTGAAGCTTTCTTT
TRBV27	TRBJ2-7	-	-	CASSPEDLGRTTTGEQYF	TGTGCCAGCAGCCCAGAGGATCTGGGCAGGACAACGACGGGTGAGCAGTACTTC
TRBV14	TRBJ2-1	-	-	CASSYNPYNEQFF	TGTGCCAGCAGCTACAATCCCTACAATGAGCAGTTCTTC
TRBV29-1	TRBJ2-3	-	-	CSADTQYF	TGCAGCGCTGATACGCAGTATTTT
TRBV9	TRBJ2-7	TRBD2	once	CASSVGGSPYEQYF	TGTGCCAGCAGCGTAGGCGGGAGTCCCTACGAGCAGTACTTC
TRBV5-4	TRBJ1-2	-	-	CATKRPNYGYTF	TGTGCCACCAAGAGGCCCAACTATGGCTACACCTTC
TRBV27	TRBJ2-7	TRBD1	-	CASSGQGLYEQYF	TGTGCCAGCAGTGGACAGGGTCTCTACGAGCAGTACTTC
TRBV4-2	TRBJ2-3	TRBD2	-	CASSQDQLAREGDTQYF	TGTGCCAGCAGCCAAGATCAACTAGCGAGAGAAGGTGATACGCAGTATTTT
TRBV7-9	TRBJ1-3	-	once	CASSFGPSGNTIYF	TGTGCCAGCAGCTTTGGGCCCTCTGGAAACACCATATATTTT
TRBV28	TRBJ1-5	-	-	CASRGRDGNYQPQHF	TGTGCCAGCAGGGGTCGGGACGGCAATTATCAGCCCCAGCATTTT
TRBV28	TRBJ2-7	TRBD1	-	CASSFSLGQGKSEQYF	TGTGCCAGCAGTTTTAGTCTGGGACAGGGAAAGTCCGAGCAGTACTTC
TRBV7-9	TRBJ2-1	-	-	CASSFGRGEQFF	TGTGCCAGCAGCTTCGGGAGAGGTGAGCAGTTCTTC
TRBV30	TRBJ2-7	TRBD1	-	CAWAGTDSYEQYF	TGTGCCTGGGCCGGGACAGACTCCTACGAGCAGTACTTC
TRBV6-5	TRBJ1-6	-	-	CASTGWGNSPLHF	TGTGCCAGCACCGGTTGGGGGAATTCACCCCTCCACTTT
TRBV7-3	TRBJ2-7	-	-	CASSLESSYEQYF	TGTGCCAGCAGCTTAGAGAGCTCCTACGAGCAGTACTTC
TRBV7-8	TRBJ2-7	-	once	CASSSEPGLQGGEQYF	TGTGCCAGCAGCTCAGAACCGGGACTCCAGGGGGGCGAGCAGTACTTC
TRBV28	TRBJ2-1	TRBD1	-	CASSLGTGGGNEQFF	TGTGCCAGCAGCCTCGGGACAGGGGGCGGGAATGAGCAGTTCTTC
TRBV19	TRBJ2-1	TRBD1	-	CASTLGQGRNEQFF	TGTGCCAGTACCCTCGGACAGGGGAGGAATGAGCAGTTCTTC
TRBV27	TRBJ2-7	TRBD2	-	CASSPGLAGGHYEQYF	TGTGCCAGCAGTCCCGGACTAGCGGGAGGACATTACGAGCAGTACTTC
TRBV28	TRBJ1-2	-	-	CASSLGLAGYYGYTF	TGTGCCAGCAGTTTGGGGTTGGCAGGATACTATGGCTACACCTTC
TRBV27	TRBJ2-2	TRBD1	-	CASSLGTGAAGELFF	TGTGCCAGCAGTTTAGGGACAGGGGCGGCCGGGGAGCTGTTTTTT
TRBV28	TRBJ1-5	-	-	CASSFGPGNSNQPQHF	TGTGCCAGCAGTTTTGGGCCAGGGAATAGCAATCAGCCCCAGCATTTT
TRBV4-1	TRBJ1-2	-	-	CASSQVIGDPYGYTF	TGCGCCAGCAGCCAAGTCATAGGGGATCCCTATGGCTACACCTTC
TRBV2	TRBJ2-5	TRBD2	-	CASSEARGRETQYF	TGTGCCAGCAGTGAAGCGCGGGGGAGAGAGACCCAGTACTTC